This T cell receptor (beta chain) appears in the sequencing data of a study of blood T cell repertoires in COVID-19. Looking at the study overall: Sites in the United States, Italy and Spain provided acute and convalescent COVID-19 samples. PBMCs, B-cell-depleted T cells, or T cells were the source of the cDNA or gDNA that made up the material.

In the authors' workflow: Reference gene primer amplification yielded estimated nucleated cell counts. Assay: immunoSEQ multiplex PCR; the TCRdb copy retains only in-frame clones and omits some. D and trimming come from the DNA, and the V and J calls and clone size come from that table. The sample lists roughly 87,000 clones, approximately 88% occurring once. Germline assignment: CDR1 SNHLY and CDR2 FYNNEI. This CDR3 is built from 12 residues. Trimming removed 3 bases from V and 6 bases from J; junction bases left unmatched: 0. Sequenced: peripheral blood. The receptor was derived from a man between 60 and 70 years old with acute or convalescent COVID-19. The J gene is TRBJ2-7, the V gene TRBV2; 9 nucleotides match TRBD1. DNA of the CDR3: TGTGCCAGCAGTGAGACAGGGGGCGAGCAGTACTTC. It yields the protein CASSETGGEQYF.